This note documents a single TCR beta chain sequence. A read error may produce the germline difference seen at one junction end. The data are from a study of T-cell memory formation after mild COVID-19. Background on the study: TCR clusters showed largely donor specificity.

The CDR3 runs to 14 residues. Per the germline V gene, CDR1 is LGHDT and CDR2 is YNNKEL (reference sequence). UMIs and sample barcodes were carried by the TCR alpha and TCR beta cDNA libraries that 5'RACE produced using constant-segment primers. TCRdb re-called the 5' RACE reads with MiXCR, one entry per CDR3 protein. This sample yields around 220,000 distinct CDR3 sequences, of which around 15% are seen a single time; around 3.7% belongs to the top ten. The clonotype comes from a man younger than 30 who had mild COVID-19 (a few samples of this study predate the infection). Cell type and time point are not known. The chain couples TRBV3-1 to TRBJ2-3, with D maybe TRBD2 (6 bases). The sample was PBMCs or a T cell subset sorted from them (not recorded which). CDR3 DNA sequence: TGTGCCAGCACACCCGGGGGATTTACAGATACGCATTATTTT. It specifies CASTPGGFTDTHYF.